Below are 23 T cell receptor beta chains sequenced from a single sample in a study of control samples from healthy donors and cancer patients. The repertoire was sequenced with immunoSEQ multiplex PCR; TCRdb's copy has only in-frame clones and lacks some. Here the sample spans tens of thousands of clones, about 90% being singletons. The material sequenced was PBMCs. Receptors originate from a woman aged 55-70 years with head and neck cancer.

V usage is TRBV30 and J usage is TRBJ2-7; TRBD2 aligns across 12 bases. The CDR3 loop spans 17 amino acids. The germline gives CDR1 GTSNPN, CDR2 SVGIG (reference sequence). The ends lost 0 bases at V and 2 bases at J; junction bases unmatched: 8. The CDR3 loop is CAWSVFLTSGRPYEQYF. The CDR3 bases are TGTGCCTGGAGTGTATTCTTAACTAGCGGGAGGCCCTACGAGCAGTACTTC. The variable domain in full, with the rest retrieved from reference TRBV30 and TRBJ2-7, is SQTIHQWPATLVQPVGSPLSLECTVEGTSNPNLYWYRQAAGRGLQLLFYSVGIGQISSEVPQNLSASRPQDRQFILSSKKLLLSDSGFYLCAWSVFLTSGRPYEQYFGPGTRLTVT.

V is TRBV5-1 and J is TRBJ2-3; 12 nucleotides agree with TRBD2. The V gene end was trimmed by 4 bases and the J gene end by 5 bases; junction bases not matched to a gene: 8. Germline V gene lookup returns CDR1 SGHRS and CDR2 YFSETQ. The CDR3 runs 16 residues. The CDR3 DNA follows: TGCGCCAGCAGCCCTAGCGGGAGGGCCATTGGAGATACGCAGTATTTT. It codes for CASSPSGRAIGDTQYF.

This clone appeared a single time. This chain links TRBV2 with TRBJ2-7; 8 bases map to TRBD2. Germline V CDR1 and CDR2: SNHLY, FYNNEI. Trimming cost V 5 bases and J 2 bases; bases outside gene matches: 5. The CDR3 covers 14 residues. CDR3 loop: CASSRTGGPYEQYF. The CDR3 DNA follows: TGTGCCAGCAGTCGAACGGGAGGGCCCTACGAGCAGTACTTC.

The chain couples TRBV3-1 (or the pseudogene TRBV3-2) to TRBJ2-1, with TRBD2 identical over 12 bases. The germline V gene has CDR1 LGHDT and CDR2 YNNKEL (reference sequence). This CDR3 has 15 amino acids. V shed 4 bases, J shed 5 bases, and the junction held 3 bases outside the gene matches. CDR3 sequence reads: CASSLRLAGDNEQFF. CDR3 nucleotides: TGTGCCAGCAGCCTCCGACTAGCGGGAGACAATGAGCAGTTCTTC.

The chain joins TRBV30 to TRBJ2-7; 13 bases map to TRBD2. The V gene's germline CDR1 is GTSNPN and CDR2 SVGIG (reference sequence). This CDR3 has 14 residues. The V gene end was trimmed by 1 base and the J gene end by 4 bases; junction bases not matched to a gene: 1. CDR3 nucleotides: TGTGCCTGGAGTGGACTAGCGGGAGGTTACGAGCAGTACTTC. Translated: CAWSGLAGGYEQYF.

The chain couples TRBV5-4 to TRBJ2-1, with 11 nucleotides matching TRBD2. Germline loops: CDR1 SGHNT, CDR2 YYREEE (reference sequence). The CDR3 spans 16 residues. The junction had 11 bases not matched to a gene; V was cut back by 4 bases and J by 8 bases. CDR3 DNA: TGTGCCAGCAGCCCCACTCTAGCGGGAGGTTCAGATGAGCAGTTCTTC. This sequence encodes CASSPTLAGGSDEQFF.

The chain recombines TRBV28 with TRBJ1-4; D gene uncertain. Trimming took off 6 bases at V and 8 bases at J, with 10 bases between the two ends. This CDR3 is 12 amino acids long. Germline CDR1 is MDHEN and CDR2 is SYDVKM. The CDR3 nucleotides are TGTGCCAGCAGCGCGGGGTTAGAAAAACTGTTTTTT. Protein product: CASSAGLEKLFF. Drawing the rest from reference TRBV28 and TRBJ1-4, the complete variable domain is DVKVTQSSRYLVKRTGEKVFLECVQDMDHENMFWYRQDPGLGLRLIYFSYDVKMKEKGDIPEGYSVSREKKERFSLILESASTNQTSMYLCASSAGLEKLFFGSGTQLSVL.

CDR3 sequence: CASSDTDRGTEAFF. The DNA for the CDR3 is TGTGCCAGCAGTGACACGGACAGGGGAACTGAAGCTTTCTTT. The V and J genes are TRBV6-4 and TRBJ1-1, with 9 nucleotides matching TRBD1. V was pared by 2 bases and J by 5 bases, with 3 bases of the junction left unmatched. Germline CDR1 is MRHNA and CDR2 is SNTAGT. The CDR3 spans 14 residues.

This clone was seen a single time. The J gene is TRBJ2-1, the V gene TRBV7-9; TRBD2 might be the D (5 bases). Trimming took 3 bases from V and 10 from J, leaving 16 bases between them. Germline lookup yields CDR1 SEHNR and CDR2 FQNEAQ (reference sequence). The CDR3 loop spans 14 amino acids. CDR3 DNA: TGTGCCAGCAGCTTTTCTAGCCCCGATGGGGAGCAGTTCTTC. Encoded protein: CASSFSSPDGEQFF.

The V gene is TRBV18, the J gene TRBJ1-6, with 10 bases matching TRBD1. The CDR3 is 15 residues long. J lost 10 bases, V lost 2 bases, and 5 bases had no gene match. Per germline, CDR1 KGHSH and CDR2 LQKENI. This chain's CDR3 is CASSPGTGVGSPLHF. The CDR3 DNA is TGTGCCAGCTCACCAGGGACAGGGGTCGGATCACCCCTCCACTTT.

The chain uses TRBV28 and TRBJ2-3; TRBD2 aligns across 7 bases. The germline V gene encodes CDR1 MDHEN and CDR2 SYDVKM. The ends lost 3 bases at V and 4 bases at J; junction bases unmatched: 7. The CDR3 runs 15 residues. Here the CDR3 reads CASSFRGSRADTQYF. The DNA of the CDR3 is TGTGCCAGCAGTTTTCGCGGGAGTCGAGCAGATACGCAGTATTTT. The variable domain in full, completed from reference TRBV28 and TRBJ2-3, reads DVKVTQSSRYLVKRTGEKVFLECVQDMDHENMFWYRQDPGLGLRLIYFSYDVKMKEKGDIPEGYSVSREKKERFSLILESASTNQTSMYLCASSFRGSRADTQYFGPGTRLTVL.

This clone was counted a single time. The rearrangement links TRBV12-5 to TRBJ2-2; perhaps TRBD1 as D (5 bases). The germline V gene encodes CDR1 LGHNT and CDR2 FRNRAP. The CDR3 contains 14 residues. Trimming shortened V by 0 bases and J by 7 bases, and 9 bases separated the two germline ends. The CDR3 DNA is TGTGCTAGTGGTTTGGTCGCAGGGATCGGGGAGCTGTTTTTT. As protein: CASGLVAGIGELFF. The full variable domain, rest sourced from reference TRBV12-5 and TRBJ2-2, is DARVTQTPRHKVTEMGQEVTMRCQPILGHNTVFWYRQTMMQGLELLAYFRNRAPLDDSGMPKDRFSAEMPDATLATLKIQPSEPRDSAVYFCASGLVAGIGELFFGEGSRLTVL.

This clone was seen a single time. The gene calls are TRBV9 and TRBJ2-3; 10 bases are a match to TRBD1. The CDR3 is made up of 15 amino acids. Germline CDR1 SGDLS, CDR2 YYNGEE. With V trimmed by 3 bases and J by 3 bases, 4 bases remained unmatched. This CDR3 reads CASSARQGATDTQYF. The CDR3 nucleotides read TGTGCCAGCAGCGCTCGACAGGGGGCAACAGATACGCAGTATTTT.

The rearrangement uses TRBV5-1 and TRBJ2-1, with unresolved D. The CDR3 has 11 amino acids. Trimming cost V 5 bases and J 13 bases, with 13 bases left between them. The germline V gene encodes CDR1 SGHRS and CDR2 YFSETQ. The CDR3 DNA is TGCGCCAGCAGAGAAATTGCACACCAGTTCTTC. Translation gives CASREIAHQFF.

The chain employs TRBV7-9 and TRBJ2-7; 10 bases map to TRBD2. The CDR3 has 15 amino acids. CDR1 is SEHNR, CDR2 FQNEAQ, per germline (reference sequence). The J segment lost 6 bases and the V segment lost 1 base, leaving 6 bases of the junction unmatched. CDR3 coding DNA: TGTGCCAGCAGCTTAGAAAGCGGGAGGGAGCTCGAGCAGTACTTC. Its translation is CASSLESGRELEQYF.

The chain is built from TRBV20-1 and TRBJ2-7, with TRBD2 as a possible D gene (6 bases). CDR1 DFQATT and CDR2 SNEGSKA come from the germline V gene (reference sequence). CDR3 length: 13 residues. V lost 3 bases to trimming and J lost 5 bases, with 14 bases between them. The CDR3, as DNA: TGCAGTGCTAGTCAACTAGCTGCCGACGAGCAGTACTTC. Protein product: CSASQLAADEQYF.

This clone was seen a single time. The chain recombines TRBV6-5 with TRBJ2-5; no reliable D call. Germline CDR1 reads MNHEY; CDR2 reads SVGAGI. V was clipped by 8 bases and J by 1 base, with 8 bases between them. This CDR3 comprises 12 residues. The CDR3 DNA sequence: TGTGCCAGCTCGGCCACCCAAGAGACCCAGTACTTC. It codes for CASSATQETQYF.

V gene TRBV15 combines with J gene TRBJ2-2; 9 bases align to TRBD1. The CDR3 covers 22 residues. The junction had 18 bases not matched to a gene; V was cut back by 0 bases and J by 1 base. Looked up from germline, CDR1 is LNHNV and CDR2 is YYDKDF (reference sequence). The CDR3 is CATSRDLSQQGATYMNTGELFF. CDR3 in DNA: TGTGCCACCAGCAGAGATCTTTCCCAACAGGGGGCCACCTACATGAACACCGGGGAGCTGTTTTTT.

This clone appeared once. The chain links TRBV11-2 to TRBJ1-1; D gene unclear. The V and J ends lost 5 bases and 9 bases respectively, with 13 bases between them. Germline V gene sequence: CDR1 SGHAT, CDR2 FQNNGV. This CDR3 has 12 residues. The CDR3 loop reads CASSPFYSQAFF. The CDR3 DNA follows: TGTGCCAGCAGCCCTTTTTACAGCCAAGCTTTCTTT.

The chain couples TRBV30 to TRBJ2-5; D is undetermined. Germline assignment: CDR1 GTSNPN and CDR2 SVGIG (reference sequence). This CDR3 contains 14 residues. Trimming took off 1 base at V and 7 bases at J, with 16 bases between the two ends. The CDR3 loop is CAWSELKDHGTQYF. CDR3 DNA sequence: TGTGCCTGGAGTGAATTGAAGGACCACGGGACCCAGTACTTC.

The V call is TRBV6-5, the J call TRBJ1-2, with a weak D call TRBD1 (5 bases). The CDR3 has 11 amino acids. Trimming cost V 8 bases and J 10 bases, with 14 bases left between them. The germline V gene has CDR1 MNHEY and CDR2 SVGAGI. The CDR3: CASGLDRSYTF. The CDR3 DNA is TGTGCCAGCGGGCTTGACAGATCCTACACCTTC.

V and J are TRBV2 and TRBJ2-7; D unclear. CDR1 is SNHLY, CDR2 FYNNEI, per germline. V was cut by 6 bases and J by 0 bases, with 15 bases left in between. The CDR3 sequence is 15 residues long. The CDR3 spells CASRSPTANSYEQYF. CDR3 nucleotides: TGTGCCAGCAGGTCCCCGACCGCAAACTCCTACGAGCAGTACTTC.

DNA for the CDR3: TGTGCCAGCAGCTTCCTCGGAATGAACACTGAAGCTTTCTTT. Residues: CASSFLGMNTEAFF. This chain uses TRBV11-2 with TRBJ1-1; the D is unclear. The CDR3 spans 14 residues. V gave up 3 bases and J gave up 0 bases, with 8 bases separating them. Germline V lookup: CDR1 SGHAT, CDR2 FQNNGV. The whole variable domain, remainder taken from reference TRBV11-2 and TRBJ1-1, is EAGVAQSPRYKIIEKRQSVAFWCNPISGHATLYWYQQILGQGPKLLIQFQNNGVVDDSQLPKDRFSAERLKGVDSTLKIQPAKLEDSAVYLCASSFLGMNTEAFFGQGTRLTVV.